These 25 T cell receptor beta chains share one sample of origin, sequenced in a study of blood T cell repertoires in COVID-19. TCRdb keeps only in-frame clones here, not all; method: immunoSEQ multiplex PCR. Of over 70,000 clones listed, approximately 80% are singletons. The specimen was peripheral blood. The receptor set was obtained from a woman aged 55-70 years with acute or convalescent COVID-19.

This rearrangement joins TRBV6-5 to TRBJ1-2, with D possibly being TRBD1 (6 bases). This CDR3 is 15 amino acids long. Germline CDR1 reads MNHEY; CDR2 reads SVGAGI. Trimming left V 6 bases short and J 2 bases short, with 16 bases between. Here the CDR3 reads CASRRDTGLNYGYTF. In DNA form, the CDR3 reads TGTGCCAGCAGACGGGACACGGGTCTAAACTATGGCTACACCTTC.

This clone showed up just once. The rearrangement uses TRBV3-1 (or the pseudogene TRBV3-2) and TRBJ1-1; D is possibly TRBD1 (5 bases). Trimming cost V 4 bases and J 7 bases, with 7 bases left between them. Germline V gives CDR1 LGHDT, CDR2 YNNKEL (reference sequence). There are 11 residues in the CDR3. DNA for the CDR3: TGTGCCAGCAGCCGCGACAGTGAAGCTTTCTTT. This translates into CASSRDSEAFF.

The sample holds a few counts of this clone. The chain joins TRBV27 to TRBJ2-1; 9 nucleotides line up with TRBD2. The trim removed 6 bases at V and 9 bases at J, leaving 9 bases unmatched. Per germline, CDR1 MNHEY and CDR2 SMNVEV (reference sequence). This CDR3 has 14 amino acids. The CDR3 DNA reads as TGTGCCAGCAGGGGACTAGCCGTATCTATTGAGCAGTTCTTC. Its translation is CASRGLAVSIEQFF.

The V call is TRBV3-1 (or the pseudogene TRBV3-2), the J call TRBJ1-1, with TRBD1 matching 7 bases. The CDR3 sequence is 15 residues long. V shed 3 bases and J 0 bases; nucleotides not matched to a gene: 4. CDR1 is LGHDT and CDR2 is YNNKEL in the germline V gene (reference sequence). CDR3 loop: CASSQRDSLNTEAFF. The DNA of the CDR3 is TGTGCCAGCAGCCAGAGGGACAGCTTGAACACTGAAGCTTTCTTT.

The chain is built from TRBV28 and TRBJ2-6; 8 positions match TRBD1. The length of the CDR3 is 15 residues. The V gene end was trimmed by 3 bases and the J gene end by 2 bases; junction bases not matched to a gene: 0. Germline assignment: CDR1 MDHEN and CDR2 SYDVKM. DNA for the CDR3: TGTGCCAGCAGTTTGGGACAGGCTGGGGCCAACGTCCTGACTTTC. Residues: CASSLGQAGANVLTF.

The V gene is TRBV30, the J gene TRBJ1-5, with 7 bases identical to TRBD1. V was clipped by 1 base and J by 2 bases; unmatched bases: 5. Germline assignment: CDR1 GTSNPN and CDR2 SVGIG (reference sequence). This CDR3 region has 15 residues. This CDR3 reads CAWSGEGAGNQPQHF. Here the CDR3 DNA reads TGTGCCTGGAGTGGCGAGGGGGCAGGCAATCAGCCCCAGCATTTT.

The chain uses TRBV15 and TRBJ2-1; weak D call: TRBD1 (6 bases). The V end was cut by 5 bases, the J end by 0 bases, with 17 bases between. Germline CDR1 and CDR2: LNHNV and YYDKDF (reference sequence). The CDR3 has 17 amino acids. The CDR3 sequence: CATSWGSNRVSYNEQFF. CDR3 bases: TGTGCCACCAGCTGGGGGTCTAACAGGGTCTCCTACAATGAGCAGTTCTTC.

This clone was detected only once. The chain uses TRBV11-2 and TRBJ1-6; D is unclear. Germline V gives CDR1 SGHAT, CDR2 FQNNGV. The V end was cut by 5 bases, the J end by 7 bases, with 12 bases between. This CDR3 contains 14 residues. DNA for the CDR3: TGTGCCAGCAGCCCCCGGATGAGGAATTCACCCCTCCACTTT. This gives the protein CASSPRMRNSPLHF.

This clone was observed a handful of times. The rearrangement joins TRBV2 to TRBJ2-1, with TRBD2 matching over 7 bases. Losses at the gene ends were 6 bases for V and 13 bases for J; bases not matched to a gene: 18. CDR3 length: 15 amino acids. The germline V gene has CDR1 SNHLY and CDR2 FYNNEI. CDR3 region: CASSSTWGTIAEQFF. As DNA, the CDR3 is TGTGCCAGCAGCTCAACGTGGGGGACTATAGCCGAACAGTTCTTC.

V and J are TRBV6-6 and TRBJ1-2, with TRBD1 as a possible D gene (5 bases). The CDR3 totals 20 residues. The V gene's germline CDR1 is MNHNY and CDR2 SVGAGI (reference sequence). Trimming left V 6 bases short and J 2 bases short, with 31 bases between. CDR3 region: CASSQGRPGRTPSTNYGYTF. The DNA for the CDR3 is TGTGCCAGCAGCCAGGGTCGGCCGGGCAGAACCCCCTCTACCAACTATGGCTACACCTTC.

In nucleotides, the CDR3 is TGTGCCAGCAGCCCACGGACAGGGATCACTGAAGCTTTCTTT. Translating gives CASSPRTGITEAFF. The rearrangement joins TRBV9 to TRBJ1-1, with TRBD1 identical over 8 bases. The germline V gene encodes CDR1 SGDLS and CDR2 YYNGEE. V was clipped by 4 bases and J by 4 bases; unmatched bases: 6. CDR3 size: 14 residues. The whole variable domain, remainder taken from reference TRBV9 and TRBJ1-1, is DSGVTQTPKHLITATGQRVTLRCSPRSGDLSVYWYQQSLDQGLQFLIQYYNGEERAKGNILERFSAQQFPDLHSELNLSSLELGDSALYFCASSPRTGITEAFFGQGTRLTVV.

There are many counts of this clone. This chain links TRBV4-1 with TRBJ1-1; 9 bases line up with TRBD1. Unmatched junction bases numbered 5, after V lost 4 bases and J lost 5 bases. The CDR3 extends over 14 amino acids. The germline V gene has CDR1 MGHRA and CDR2 YSYEKL. The CDR3 region is CASSPGQGWTEAFF. CDR3 sequence (DNA): TGCGCCAGCAGCCCGGGACAGGGATGGACTGAAGCTTTCTTT.

This chain uses TRBV19 with TRBJ1-4; 7 positions agree with TRBD1. The ends lost 6 bases at V and 5 bases at J; junction bases unmatched: 9. The CDR3 loop spans 15 amino acids. CDR1 is LNHDA and CDR2 is SQIVND in the germline V gene (reference sequence). The CDR3 loop reads CASRGWTGGNEKLFF. In DNA form, the CDR3 reads TGTGCCAGTAGAGGATGGACAGGAGGAAATGAAAAACTGTTTTTT.

This chain links TRBV7-2 with TRBJ1-6; D is perhaps TRBD1 (6 bases). This CDR3 contains 15 residues. Germline lookup yields CDR1 SGHTA and CDR2 FQGNSA. V lost 5 bases to trimming and J lost 4 bases, with 12 bases between them. In nucleotides, the CDR3 is TGTGCCAGCAGCCCGAGCGACAGGTATAATTCACCCCTCCACTTT. Its translation: CASSPSDRYNSPLHF.

The chain joins TRBV3-1 (or the pseudogene TRBV3-2) to TRBJ2-7; unclear D gene. Germline CDR1 is LGHDT and CDR2 is YNNKEL (reference sequence). V dropped 4 bases and J dropped 5 bases, with 12 bases sitting between them. The CDR3 is 13 residues long. The CDR3 loop is CASSRLRGNEQYF. The CDR3 DNA follows: TGTGCCAGCAGCCGCCTTCGAGGTAACGAGCAGTACTTC.

The chain uses TRBV5-1 and TRBJ1-1; D is uncertain. CDR1 and CDR2 (germline): SGHRS, YFSETQ. V dropped 0 bases and J dropped 1 base, with 10 bases sitting between them. There are 15 residues in the CDR3. CDR3 DNA sequence: TGCGCCAGCAGCTTGGCATCGAACAGGAACACTGAAGCTTTCTTT. Translating it yields CASSLASNRNTEAFF.

This sequence joins TRBV6-1 and TRBJ1-5, with 9 bases that match TRBD1. Germline trimming cut 0 bases from V and 1 base from J; bases unmatched to any gene: 4. Germline values: CDR1 MNHNS, CDR2 SASEGT. This CDR3 region has 17 residues. CDR3 DNA sequence: TGTGCCAGCAGTGAAGCGGGGACAGGGCTCAGCAATCAGCCCCAGCATTTT. Protein product: CASSEAGTGLSNQPQHF.

The chain is built from TRBV7-2 and TRBJ1-2; 8 nucleotides align to TRBD1. V trimming: 6 bases; J trimming: 8 bases; junction bases outside the gene matches: 8. The CDR3 runs to 13 residues. Germline V gives CDR1 SGHTA, CDR2 FQGNSA. This CDR3 reads CASRQGAMGGYTF. The CDR3 DNA follows: TGTGCCAGCAGGCAGGGGGCGATGGGGGGCTACACCTTC.

V usage is TRBV10-2 and J usage is TRBJ2-5; the match to TRBD2 covers 8 bases. After removal of 7 bases from V and 5 bases from J, the junction contained 6 bases not matched to a gene. This CDR3 spans 13 amino acids. CDR1 and CDR2 from the germline V gene are WSHSY and SAAADI. CDR3 nucleotide sequence: TGCGCCAGCAATATAGCGGGATTGGAGACCCAGTACTTC. Translating gives CASNIAGLETQYF.

This clone was seen only a few times. The rearrangement links TRBV19 to TRBJ2-1; 8 nucleotides match TRBD1. Trimming took 3 bases from V and 4 from J; bases not matched to a gene: 8. This CDR3 has 16 amino acids. Germline values: CDR1 LNHDA, CDR2 SQIVND (reference sequence). For the CDR3, the DNA is TGTGCCAGTAGTATTTATTACGGGACAGGATACAATGAGCAGTTCTTC. Encoded protein: CASSIYYGTGYNEQFF.

The V call is TRBV6-6, the J call TRBJ1-4; D is unresolved. V gave up 5 bases and J gave up 2 bases, with 15 bases separating them. The CDR3 loop spans 16 amino acids. Germline V gives CDR1 MNHNY, CDR2 SVGAGI (reference sequence). The CDR3: CASSLPSGGTNEKLFF. Here the CDR3 DNA reads TGTGCCAGCAGTCTCCCCTCAGGAGGCACTAATGAAAAACTGTTTTTT.

This chain joins TRBV10-3 and TRBJ1-4, with 7 positions matching TRBD1. The CDR3 consists of 14 residues. J lost 6 bases, V lost 4 bases, and 5 bases had no gene match. Per the germline V gene, CDR1 is ENHRY and CDR2 is SYGVKD. The CDR3 DNA follows: TGTGCCATCAGTGCCGACAGGGTGGATGAAAAACTGTTTTTT. Translated, it gives CAISADRVDEKLFF.

V is TRBV19 and J is TRBJ1-2, with a possible D match to TRBD1 (6 bases). The CDR3 runs to 13 residues. Germline loops: CDR1 LNHDA, CDR2 SQIVND (reference sequence). V shed 5 bases and J shed 5 bases, with 12 bases lying between them. The CDR3, as DNA: TGTGCCAGTAGTTCGGACAGTTGGTATGGCTACACCTTC. Residues: CASSSDSWYGYTF.

This clone was seen once. The chain recombines TRBV19 with TRBJ2-2; weak D call: TRBD2 (5 bases). The V gene lost 6 bases and the J gene lost 6 bases, with 14 bases spanning the gap. Germline values: CDR1 LNHDA, CDR2 SQIVND (reference sequence). This CDR3 has 14 amino acids. CDR3: CASRMSGYAGELFF. The CDR3 coding sequence is TGTGCCAGTAGGATGTCGGGGTACGCCGGGGAGCTGTTTTTT.

V and J are TRBV19 and TRBJ2-3; no clear D. The CDR3 length is 13 residues. Germline-derived CDR1 and CDR2 are LNHDA and SQIVND (reference sequence). Trimming cost V 2 bases and J 6 bases, with 9 bases left between them. The CDR3 nucleotides read TGTGCCAGTAGTATAAAGGCGAGGGATACGCAGTATTTT. Translated, it gives CASSIKARDTQYF.